The rows below give T cell receptor beta chains drawn from one sample of a study of blood T cell repertoires in COVID-19. Method: immunoSEQ multiplex PCR; TCRdb's copy keeps in-frame clones and lacks some. In the table there are about 310,000 clones, 80% to 90% of which are singletons. The sequencing input was peripheral blood. These receptors all come from a woman aged 50 to 65 who had recovered from COVID-19. Both conserved end residues are trimmed from each CDR3.

V	J	CDR3
TRBV6-5	TRBJ1-6	ASSSNSPLH
TRBV9	TRBJ2-3	ASSGNLQGTQY
TRBV7-2	TRBJ2-1	ASSHLLAGVNNEQF
TRBV6-5	TRBJ2-2	ASSSGWGNTGELF
TRBV5-1	TRBJ2-1	ASSFGQRGVSYNEQF
TRBV28	TRBJ2-7	ASSRTGYEQY
TRBV7-2	TRBJ2-5	ASSHQTSGSGETQY
TRBV28	TRBJ1-3	ASSRPPTGFSGNTIY
TRBV4-1	TRBJ2-7	ASSQDRGRSHYEQY
TRBV7-9	TRBJ2-7	ASSLALGLAGGPEY
TRBV27	TRBJ1-5	ASRSLTRSYSNQPQH
TRBV4-3	TRBJ2-3	ASSQERGDTQY
TRBV7-3	TRBJ2-2	ASSPSGARELF
TRBV2	TRBJ2-2	ASTARASNTGELF
TRBV6-5	TRBJ2-6	ASSLNGRAGANVLT
TRBV27	TRBJ2-7	ASSLFGEQY
TRBV10-1	TRBJ1-1	ASSGTGEAF
TRBV10-1	TRBJ2-4	ASNRGRGLAKNIQY
TRBV11-2	TRBJ1-4	ASSLGRGSEKLF
TRBV9	TRBJ2-3	ASSARLDGNTDTQY
TRBV5-5	TRBJ2-7	ASTYSGGTYEQY
TRBV7-2	TRBJ2-1	ASSLASFSGRAPQF
TRBV3-1/TRBV3-2	TRBJ2-7	ASSADRVNEQY
TRBV23-1	TRBJ2-5	ASTPSHPGRGSETQY
TRBV28	TRBJ2-5	ASSETGLRLETQY
TRBV7-2	TRBJ1-5	ASSTHQGPQH
TRBV6-1	TRBJ2-7	ASSEAGPGHPSYEQY
TRBV5-1	TRBJ2-1	ASSLVWGGGENEQF
TRBV7-9	TRBJ2-1	ASKPEWTGAYNEQF
TRBV11-2	TRBJ2-7	ASSPGASGSSHEQY
TRBV18	TRBJ1-5	ASSPTVAQQPQH
TRBV7-2	TRBJ2-5	ASSSRGRETQY
TRBV4-3	TRBJ1-2	ASSQDLGRGSLNYGYT
TRBV6-5	TRBJ2-7	ASSYIGADEQY
TRBV21-1	TRBJ1-2	ASSKPGQGNYGYT
TRBV29-1	TRBJ2-3	SVDRTGLGTDTQY
TRBV28	TRBJ2-5	ASSLPGRVETQY
TRBV7-2	TRBJ1-6	ASSSGQGRYSPLH
TRBV6-2/TRBV6-3	TRBJ2-2	ASSYTRDTGELF
TRBV4-1	TRBJ2-7	ASSRGNEQY
TRBV9	TRBJ2-3	ASSVTWSSTDTQY
TRBV9	TRBJ2-1	ASDPGLPYNEQF
TRBV5-5	TRBJ1-1	ASSLEAGAGKAF
TRBV15	TRBJ1-1	ATSSPRMSNTEAF
TRBV4-2	TRBJ1-2	ASSQDRDYGYT